A selection of T cell receptor beta chains follows, all from one sample in a study of identical twins. TCRdb reprocessed the 5' RACE reads via MiXCR and lists one record per CDR3 protein. The data contain about 790,000 distinct CDR3 sequences, over 15% of them singletons. The data were also submitted as part of a second study, on T cells expressing NK-cell markers.

The sample taken for sequencing was PBMCs. These receptor sequences come from a woman aged 18 to 35 in good health. The CDR3 runs from the conserved cysteine through the conserved F or W. The D gene is left open where the match is weak. A clone size is listed for some rows: how often the clone was seen (once, few, many), or a class if it is expanded.

abundance	j_gene	v_gene	d_gene	CDR3nt	CDR3aa
.	TRBJ1-5	TRBV15	.	TGTGCCACCAGCAGAGGCCTTCAGCCCCAGCATTTT	CATSRGLQPQHF
many	TRBJ2-1	TRBV6-5	TRBD2	TGTGCCAGCAGTTACTCGGGCGGGAGCTCCTACAATGAGCAGTTCTTC	CASSYSGGSSYNEQFF
many	TRBJ2-5	TRBV29-1	.	TGCAGCGTTCGGAGGGGGCAGGACAGGGGAGTCAGCGGGAGGTTGAGCAGGGAGACCCAGTACTTC	CSVRRGQDRGVSGRLSRETQYF
many	TRBJ1-1	TRBV12-3/TRBV12-4	.	TGTGCCAGTCCGGTTGGGGAGACTGAAGCTTTCTTT	CASPVGETEAFF
few	TRBJ2-1	TRBV6-5	.	TGTGCCAGCAGTTACTCGATTCTAGCGAGTAACAATGAGCAGTTCTTC	CASSYSILASNNEQFF
few	TRBJ2-7	TRBV20-1	TRBD1	TGCAGTGCCAGACCGGGACAGGGTCTTTACGAGCAGTACTTC	CSARPGQGLYEQYF
.	TRBJ2-3	TRBV15	TRBD2	TGTGCCACCAGCAAGACTAGCGGACGCACAGATACGCAGTATTTT	CATSKTSGRTDTQYF
few	TRBJ2-3	TRBV9	TRBD2	TGTGCCAGCAGCGGCGGACTAGCGGGAGTAACTAGCACAGATACGCAGTATTTT	CASSGGLAGVTSTDTQYF
few	TRBJ2-1	TRBV20-1	.	TGCAGTGCTCAGAGGAATGAGCAGTTCTTC	CSAQRNEQFF
.	TRBJ2-7	TRBV5-1	TRBD2	TGCGCCAGCAGTTTAAAGACTAGCGGGATCGGATACGAGCAGTACTTC	CASSLKTSGIGYEQYF
few	TRBJ2-1	TRBV7-6	TRBD2	TGTGCCAGCAGCGACAAGACTAGCGGGAGGGGACGTGAGCAGTTCTTC	CASSDKTSGRGREQFF
.	TRBJ1-2	TRBV5-1	.	TGCGCCAGCAGCAAGGACGACAACTATGGCTACACCTTC	CASSKDDNYGYTF
.	TRBJ2-7	TRBV9	.	TGTGCCAGCAGCGTAGGAGGGAGCGCGGAAAACTACGAGCAGTACTTC	CASSVGGSAENYEQYF
few	TRBJ1-1	TRBV11-2	.	TGTGCCAGCAGCTTAAGACAGAGTGGTGAAGCTTTCTTT	CASSLRQSGEAFF
.	TRBJ2-7	TRBV7-9	.	TGTGCCAGCAGCTTAGCCCTCGGACTATACACTACGCAGCAGTACTTC	CASSLALGLYTTQQYF
many	TRBJ2-1	TRBV29-1	TRBD2	TGCAGCGCTCCTAGCGGGAGGGCCTATGAGCAGTTCTTC	CSAPSGRAYEQFF
.	TRBJ2-1	TRBV20-1	TRBD2	TGCAGTGCTAGAGGTGGGGGGGTATACAATGAGCAGTTCTTC	CSARGGGVYNEQFF
.	TRBJ2-3	TRBV20-1	.	TGCAGTGCTAGAGAGTCATGGCGGGTTGGGGAGGATACGCAGTATTTT	CSARESWRVGEDTQYF
.	TRBJ1-5	TRBV11-2	.	TGTGCCAGCAGCTTAGATATTGGGTCGAGCAATCAGCCCCAGCATTTT	CASSLDIGSSNQPQHF
few	TRBJ2-1	TRBV5-1	TRBD2	TGCGCCAGCAGCCCACCGGGACTAGCCCTACTAAATGAGCAGTTCTTC	CASSPPGLALLNEQFF
.	TRBJ2-7	TRBV5-1	.	TGCGCCAGCAGCTTGGGACTCCTAGCGAACGAGCAGTACTTC	CASSLGLLANEQYF
.	TRBJ1-2	TRBV29-1	TRBD1	TGCAGCGTTGAGAAGGGACAGGGGAAAGGCTACACCTTC	CSVEKGQGKGYTF
many	TRBJ2-7	TRBV29-1	.	TGCAGCGCCACCTGGGAACCATCCGACGAGCAGTACTTC	CSATWEPSDEQYF
.	TRBJ2-7	TRBV7-3	.	TGTGCCAGCAGCTTAAGCGACAGTGATGACGAGCAGTACTTC	CASSLSDSDDEQYF
.	TRBJ2-7	TRBV12-5	.	TGTGCTAGTGGTTCGACCGGGACTCTTACGCCCTACGAGCAGTACTTC	CASGSTGTLTPYEQYF
.	TRBJ1-2	TRBV19	.	TGTGCCAGTAGTATAGAGGGTGTGTCAGACGTCTATGGCTACACCTTC	CASSIEGVSDVYGYTF